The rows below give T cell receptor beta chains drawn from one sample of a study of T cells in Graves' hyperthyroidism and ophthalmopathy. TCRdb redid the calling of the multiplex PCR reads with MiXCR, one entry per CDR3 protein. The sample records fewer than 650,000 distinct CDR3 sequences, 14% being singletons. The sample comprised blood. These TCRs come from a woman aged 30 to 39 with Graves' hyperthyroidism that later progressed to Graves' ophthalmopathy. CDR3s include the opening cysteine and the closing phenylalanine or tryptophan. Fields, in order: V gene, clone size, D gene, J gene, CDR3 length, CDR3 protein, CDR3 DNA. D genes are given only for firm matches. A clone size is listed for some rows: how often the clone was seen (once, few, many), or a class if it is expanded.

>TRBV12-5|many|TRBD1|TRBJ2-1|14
CASGTGAPPNEQFF
TGTGCTAGTGGTACAGGGGCTCCCCCCAATGAGCAGTTCTTC
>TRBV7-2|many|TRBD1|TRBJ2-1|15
CASSFTGAAYNEQFF
TGTGCCAGCAGCTTTACAGGGGCGGCCTACAATGAGCAGTTCTTC
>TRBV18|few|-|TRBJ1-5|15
CASSPPGEGTQPQHF
TGTGCCAGCTCACCACCAGGGGAAGGGACTCAGCCCCAGCATTTT
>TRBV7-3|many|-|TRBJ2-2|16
CASSSGALSNTGELFF
TGTGCCAGCAGCTCAGGGGCCCTCTCGAACACCGGGGAGCTGTTTTTT
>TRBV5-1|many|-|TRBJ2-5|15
CASSLGDRHQETQYF
TGCGCCAGCAGCTTGGGAGACAGGCACCAAGAGACCCAGTACTTC
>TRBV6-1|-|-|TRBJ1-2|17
CASSPDGGPLTLYGYTF
TGTGCCAGCAGCCCGGACGGGGGCCCCTTAACCCTCTATGGCTACACCTTC
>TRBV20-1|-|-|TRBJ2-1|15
CSAPVGGNNFGEQFF
TGCAGTGCCCCGGTGGGAGGCAACAATTTTGGTGAGCAGTTCTTC
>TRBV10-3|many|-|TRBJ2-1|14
CAIESGSSYNEQFF
TGTGCCATCGAGAGCGGAAGCTCCTACAATGAGCAGTTCTTC
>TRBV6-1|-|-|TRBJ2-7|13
CASSQTLRYEQYF
TGTGCCAGCAGCCAGACTCTAAGATACGAGCAGTACTTC
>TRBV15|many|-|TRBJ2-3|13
CATSSQSTDTQYF
TGTGCCACCAGCAGCCAGAGCACAGATACGCAGTATTTT
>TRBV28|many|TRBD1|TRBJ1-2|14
CASSWGTGPNGYTF
TGTGCCAGCAGTTGGGGGACAGGCCCAAATGGCTACACCTTC
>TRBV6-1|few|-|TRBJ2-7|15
CASTMKGTMLREQYF
TGTGCCAGCACCATGAAAGGGACCATGCTACGTGAGCAGTACTTC
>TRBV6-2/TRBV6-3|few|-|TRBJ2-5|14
CASSLPAGGETQYF
TGTGCCAGCAGCCTCCCGGCAGGAGGGGAGACCCAGTACTTC
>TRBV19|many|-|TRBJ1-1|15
CASSTRSGLNTEAFF
TGTGCCAGTAGTACCAGATCGGGGCTGAACACTGAAGCTTTCTTT
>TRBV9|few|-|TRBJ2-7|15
CASSVSWASSYEQYF
TGTGCCAGCAGCGTATCATGGGCGAGCTCCTACGAGCAGTACTTC
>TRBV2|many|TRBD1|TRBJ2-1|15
CASRSDRGYYNEQFF
TGTGCCAGCAGGAGCGACAGGGGATACTACAATGAGCAGTTCTTC
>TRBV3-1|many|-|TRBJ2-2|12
CASHFPTGELFF
TGTGCCAGTCACTTCCCGACCGGGGAGCTGTTTTTT
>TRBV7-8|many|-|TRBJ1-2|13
CASSLAADYGYTF
TGTGCCAGCAGCTTAGCCGCCGACTATGGCTACACCTTC
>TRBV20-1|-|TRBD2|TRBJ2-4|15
CSALWGGRRENIQYF
TGCAGTGCTCTCTGGGGCGGGAGGAGGGAAAACATTCAGTACTTC
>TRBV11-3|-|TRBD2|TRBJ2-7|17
CASSVPSGRADSLEQYF
TGTGCCAGCAGCGTTCCTAGCGGGAGGGCCGATTCTCTCGAGCAGTACTTC
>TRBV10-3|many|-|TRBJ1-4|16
CAISESRAGVNEKLFF
TGTGCCATCAGTGAGTCGCGAGCCGGCGTTAATGAAAAACTGTTTTTT
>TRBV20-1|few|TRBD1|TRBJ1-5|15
CSARGIQGSNQPQHF
TGCAGTGCTAGGGGCATACAGGGGAGCAATCAGCCCCAGCATTTT
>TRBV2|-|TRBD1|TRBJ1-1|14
CASSEGQGIGDAFF
TGTGCCAGCAGTGAGGGACAGGGAATAGGAGACGCTTTCTTT
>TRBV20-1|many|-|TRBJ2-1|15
CSARPQGDYDNEQFF
TGCAGTGCTAGACCCCAGGGAGATTACGACAATGAGCAGTTCTTC
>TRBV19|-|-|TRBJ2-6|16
CASSILTASGANVLTF
TGTGCCAGTAGTATTTTAACAGCCTCTGGGGCCAACGTCCTGACTTTC
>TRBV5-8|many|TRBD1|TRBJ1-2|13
CASTTGGLYGYTF
TGTGCCAGCACCACAGGGGGCCTTTATGGCTACACCTTC
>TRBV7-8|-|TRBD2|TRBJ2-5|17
CASSLNSISSGKETQYF
TGTGCCAGCAGCTTAAACAGCATTTCTAGCGGGAAAGAGACCCAGTACTTC
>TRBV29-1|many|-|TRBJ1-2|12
CSVEPQGSGYTF
TGCAGCGTTGAACCCCAGGGATCAGGCTACACCTTC
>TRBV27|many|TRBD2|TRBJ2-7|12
CTSGASSYEQYF
TGTACGAGCGGGGCTAGCTCCTACGAGCAGTACTTC
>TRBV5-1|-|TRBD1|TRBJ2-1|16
CASSFQDRPAYNEQFF
TGCGCCAGCAGCTTCCAGGACAGGCCTGCCTACAATGAGCAGTTCTTC
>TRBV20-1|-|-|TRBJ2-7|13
CSARDRYFFEQYF
TGCAGTGCCAGAGACCGCTACTTCTTCGAGCAGTACTTC
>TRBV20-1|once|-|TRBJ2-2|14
CSAYMGASTGELFF
TGCAGTGCTTATATGGGGGCAAGCACCGGGGAGCTGTTTTTT
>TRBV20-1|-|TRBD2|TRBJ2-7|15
CSALPLAGDYYEQYF
TGCAGTGCCCTTCCTCTAGCGGGAGACTACTACGAGCAGTACTTC